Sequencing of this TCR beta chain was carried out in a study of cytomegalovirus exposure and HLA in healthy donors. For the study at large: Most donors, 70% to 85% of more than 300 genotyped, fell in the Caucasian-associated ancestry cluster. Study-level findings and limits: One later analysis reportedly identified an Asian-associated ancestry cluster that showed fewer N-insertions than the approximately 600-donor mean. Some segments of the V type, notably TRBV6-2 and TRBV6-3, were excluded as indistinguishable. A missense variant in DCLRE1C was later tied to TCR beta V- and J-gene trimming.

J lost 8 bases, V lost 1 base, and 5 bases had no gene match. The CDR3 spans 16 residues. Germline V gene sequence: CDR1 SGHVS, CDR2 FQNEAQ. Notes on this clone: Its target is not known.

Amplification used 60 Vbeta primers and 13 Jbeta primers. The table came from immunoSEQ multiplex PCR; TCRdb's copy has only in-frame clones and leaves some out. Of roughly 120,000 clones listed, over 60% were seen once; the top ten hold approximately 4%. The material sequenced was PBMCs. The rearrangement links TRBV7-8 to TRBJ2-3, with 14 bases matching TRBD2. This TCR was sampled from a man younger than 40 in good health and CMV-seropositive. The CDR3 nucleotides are TGTGCCAGCAGCTTAGACCCTGGGACTAGCGGGAGTACGCAGTATTTT. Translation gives CASSLDPGTSGSTQYF.